Listed here are 25 T cell receptor beta chains from one sample, sequenced in a study of T cell repertoires in cytomegalovirus infection. TCRdb re-called the reads with MiXCR, one entry per CDR3 protein. The sample contains some 500,000 distinct CDR3 sequences, 30% to 40% of which appear only once. The antigens of these receptors remain unknown. The specimen was cultured PBMCs, collected from culture after CMV antigen stimulation. These receptors were taken from a human donor in good health (CMV status not recorded). Some clones in this sample may be carry-over from other donors' samples.

The gene calls are TRBV24-1 and TRBJ2-1, with D tentatively TRBD2 (6 bases). Trimming stripped 4 bases from V and 5 bases from J, with 11 bases between. Germline CDR1 reads KGHDR; CDR2 reads SFDVKD. The CDR3 is 14 residues long. CDR3 bases: TGTGCCACCAGTGAGGGGGGAGTTAACAATGAGCAGTTCTTC. The encoded protein is CATSEGGVNNEQFF.

This clonotype was seen repeatedly, ten times or more. Written as DNA, the CDR3 is TGTGCCAGCAGCGTACAGGGGGGGACTGAAGCTTTCTTT. Its protein is CASSVQGGTEAFF. V is TRBV7-2 and J is TRBJ1-1; 8 bases match TRBD1. CDR1 SGHTA and CDR2 FQGNSA come from the germline V gene. This CDR3 has 13 amino acids. The V gene end was trimmed by 5 bases and the J gene end by 5 bases; junction bases not matched to a gene: 4.

The chain is built from TRBV4-3 and TRBJ1-4; D may be TRBD1 (6 bases). From germline, CDR1 is LGHNA and CDR2 YSLEER. The CDR3 runs 17 residues. The V end lost 1 base, the J end lost 6 bases, and 18 bases lay between the germline ends. CDR3: CASSQVSPRGGHEKLFF. The CDR3 nucleotides are TGCGCCAGCAGCCAAGTTTCTCCCAGGGGCGGTCATGAAAAACTGTTTTTT.

The genes are TRBV6-2 or TRBV6-3 and TRBJ1-1; D gene ambiguous. The CDR3 has 13 amino acids. V lost 2 bases and J lost 3, with 7 bases in between. CDR1 is MNHEY, CDR2 SVGEGT, per germline. The DNA of the CDR3 is TGTGCCAGCAGTTACCCGCGAGACACTGAAGCTTTCTTT. It codes for CASSYPRDTEAFF.

This chain links TRBV7-2 with TRBJ2-1; a weak D match, TRBD1 (5 bases). CDR3 length: 15 residues. Looked up from germline, CDR1 is SGHTA and CDR2 is FQGNSA. V was cut by 3 bases and J by 3 bases, with 12 bases left in between. CDR3 bases: TGTGCCAGCAGCTTGGGGCGCGGCCGCTACAATGAGCAGTTCTTC. This sequence encodes CASSLGRGRYNEQFF.

This clonotype is a singleton in its sample. J is TRBJ1-5 and V is TRBV19; 9 bases are a match to TRBD1. CDR1 LNHDA and CDR2 SQIVND come from the germline V gene (reference sequence). CDR3 length: 13 amino acids. The V segment lost 7 bases and the J segment 5 bases; nucleotides outside the gene matches: 3. In nucleotides, the CDR3 is TGTGCCAGTATGGGACAGGGAGATCAGCCCCAGCATTTT. It encodes CASMGQGDQPQHF.

To note about this clonotype: One base away lies a much larger clone, so this may be a sequencing read error. The chain recombines TRBV7-9 with TRBJ2-1; the D gene is possibly TRBD2 (5 bases). V was shortened by 2 bases and J by 9 bases, with 14 bases between the two germline ends. The CDR3 has 14 amino acids. Looked up from germline, CDR1 is SEHNR and CDR2 is FQNEAQ (reference sequence). CDR3 in DNA: TGTGCCAGCAGCTTACCGGGAAGAGGGCTTGAGCAGTTCTTC. Translation gives CASSLPGRGLEQFF.

The chain links TRBV24-1 to TRBJ2-1, with a tentative D call TRBD1 (5 bases). V dropped 8 bases and J dropped 8 bases, with 21 bases sitting between them. The CDR3 loop spans 15 amino acids. Per the germline V gene, CDR1 is KGHDR and CDR2 is SFDVKD. CDR3 amino acids: CATTSRAPILDEQFF. DNA for the CDR3: TGTGCCACCACCTCCAGGGCCCCAATTCTGGATGAGCAGTTCTTC.

This clonotype was found a few times. CDR3 residues: CASRVLTGTLNNEQFF. The CDR3 nucleotides read TGTGCCAGCAGGGTCCTTACTGGGACGTTAAACAATGAGCAGTTCTTC. This chain uses TRBV6-1 with TRBJ2-1; D might be TRBD1 or TRBD2, each matching 5 bases. The CDR3 has 16 amino acids. CDR1 is MNHNS and CDR2 is SASEGT in the germline V gene. V shed 6 bases and J shed 5 bases, with 20 bases lying between them.

Remarks on this clonotype: One end of the junction does not line up with germline, which may come from a read error. V gene TRBV7-9 combines with J gene TRBJ2-2; D is undetermined. Germline V gene data show CDR1 as SEHNR and CDR2 as FQNEAQ (reference sequence). This CDR3 is built from 10 residues. Written as DNA, the CDR3 is TGTGCCGGCAGTTCCGGGGAGCTGTTTTTT. Amino acids: CAGSSGELFF.

V and J are TRBV14 and TRBJ2-3; D tentatively reads TRBD1 or TRBD2 (5 bases each). CDR1 is SGHDN and CDR2 is FVKESK in the germline V gene. The CDR3 consists of 16 residues. V lost 0 bases and J 1 base, leaving 11 bases between the germline ends. As DNA, the CDR3 is TGTGCCAGCAGCCAAGACTTGGGGGTAGGCACAGATACGCAGTATTTT. It yields the protein CASSQDLGVGTDTQYF.

The chain joins TRBV9 to TRBJ2-5; 7 positions agree with TRBD2. The trim removed 3 bases at V and 4 bases at J, leaving 9 bases unmatched. Germline CDR1 reads SGDLS; CDR2 reads YYNGEE. The CDR3 extends over 15 amino acids. The CDR3 spells CASSATGTKVETQYF. The CDR3 DNA is TGTGCCAGCAGCGCTACCGGGACTAAGGTAGAGACCCAGTACTTC.

This chain joins TRBV18 and TRBJ1-2; 10 bases are a match to TRBD1. This CDR3 contains 15 residues. Germline V gives CDR1 KGHSH, CDR2 LQKENI. J gave up 4 bases and V 6 bases, and 8 bases lay outside the gene matches. Written as DNA, the CDR3 is TGTGCCAGCTCGCCCAGGGACAGGGGTGGCTATGGCTACACCTTC. Protein product: CASSPRDRGGYGYTF. The full variable domain, its missing parts supplied by reference TRBV18 and TRBJ1-2, is NAGVMQNPRHLVRRRGQEARLRCSPMKGHSHVYWYRQLPEEGLKFMVYLQKENIIDESGMPKERFSAEFPKEGPSILRIQQVVRGDSAAYFCASSPRDRGGYGYTFGSGTRLTVV.

This rearrangement joins TRBV19 to TRBJ2-1, with D possibly being TRBD1 (5 bases). Per the germline V gene, CDR1 is LNHDA and CDR2 is SQIVND (reference sequence). The V gene lost 5 bases and the J gene lost 3 bases, with 14 bases spanning the gap. This CDR3 is built from 15 residues. As DNA, the CDR3 is TGTGCCAGTAGTCTAGGGGATTCAAACTACAATGAGCAGTTCTTC. It codes for CASSLGDSNYNEQFF. Complete variable domain (other parts from reference TRBV19 and TRBJ2-1): DGGITQSPKYLFRKEGQNVTLSCEQNLNHDAMYWYRQDPGQGLRLIYYSQIVNDFQKGDIAEGYSVSREKKESFPLTVTSAQKNPTAFYLCASSLGDSNYNEQFFGPGTRLTVL.

This clonotype has more than one count but fewer than ten. V and J are TRBV2 and TRBJ1-1; 7 bases map to TRBD1. Germline trimming cut 2 bases from V and 1 base from J; bases unmatched to any gene: 7. Germline V gives CDR1 SNHLY, CDR2 FYNNEI. CDR3 size: 16 residues. CDR3 sequence: CASSETWGQTNTEAFF. The CDR3, as DNA: TGTGCCAGCAGTGAAACCTGGGGACAGACGAACACTGAAGCTTTCTTT.

This clonotype has ten or more counts. The CDR3 protein is CASSQTLNTEAFF. The CDR3, as DNA: TGTGCCAGCAGTCAGACTCTGAACACTGAAGCTTTCTTT. V and J are TRBV12-3 or TRBV12-4 and TRBJ1-1, with D unclear. Trimming shortened V by 5 bases and J by 0 bases, and 7 bases separated the two germline ends. The CDR3 spans 13 residues.

Turning to this clonotype: A junction end diverges from the germline sequence, so it may reflect a read error. The chain is built from TRBV7-2 and TRBJ1-1, with a weak D call TRBD1 (6 bases). This CDR3 is 17 amino acids long. Germline V gene sequence: CDR1 SGHTA, CDR2 FQGNSA. The CDR3 DNA reads as TGTGCCAGCAGCCGCCCCGGGGGCGAAACGTGGAACACTGAAGTTTTCTTT. It specifies CASSRPGGETWNTEVFF.

The chain couples TRBV7-3 to TRBJ2-7; 9 bases map to TRBD1. Per the germline V gene, CDR1 is SGHTA and CDR2 is FQGTGA. This CDR3 is built from 16 residues. V was clipped by 5 bases and J by 5 bases; unmatched bases: 13. CDR3 in DNA: TGTGCCAGCAGCCCTTTCCCCGGGACAGGGTTCCACGAGCAGTACTTC. It codes for CASSPFPGTGFHEQYF.

This clonotype showed up just a few times. This sequence joins TRBV12-3 or TRBV12-4 and TRBJ2-3; no definite D call. The CDR3 consists of 16 residues. With 6 bases removed from V and 1 base from J, the gap between germline ends came to 17 bases. In nucleotides, the CDR3 is TGTGCCAGCAGCCCCGATCTAGTGTCGGGCACAGATACGCAGTATTTT. It specifies CASSPDLVSGTDTQYF.

V gene TRBV7-3 combines with J gene TRBJ2-5, with D maybe TRBD2 (5 bases). V was trimmed by 2 bases and J by 5 bases, leaving 15 bases between them. CDR3 length: 15 amino acids. CDR1 and CDR2 (germline): SGHTA, FQGTGA. In DNA, the CDR3 is TGTGCCAGCAGCTTATCGAGGGCCATGACGGAGACCCAGTACTTC. As protein: CASSLSRAMTETQYF.

This clonotype was seen a handful of times. This sequence joins TRBV4-3 and TRBJ1-1, with D unresolved. From germline, CDR1 is LGHNA and CDR2 YSLEER. This CDR3 contains 14 residues. V lost 0 bases and J lost 8, with 13 bases in between. Here the CDR3 reads CASSQDVTAYEAFF. In DNA, the CDR3 is TGCGCCAGCAGCCAAGATGTGACGGCCTACGAAGCTTTCTTT.

The V call is TRBV27, the J call TRBJ2-6; D may match TRBD1 or TRBD2 (5 bases each). This CDR3 region has 20 residues. From germline, CDR1 is MNHEY and CDR2 SMNVEV (reference sequence). The V and J ends lost 0 bases and 0 bases respectively, with 18 bases between them. The CDR3 DNA is TGTGCCAGCAGTTTATCGAGGGCGACAGAAAAGAGCTCTGGGGCCAACGTCCTGACTTTC. It yields the protein CASSLSRATEKSSGANVLTF.

In its sample, this clonotype was seen many times. The chain links TRBV7-2 to TRBJ1-5; D gene ambiguous. Germline V CDR1 and CDR2: SGHTA, FQGNSA. The CDR3 runs 13 residues. V was pared by 3 bases and J by 1 base, with 4 bases between. The chain's CDR3 is CASSFRSNQPQHF. DNA for the CDR3: TGTGCCAGCAGCTTCCGGAGCAATCAGCCCCAGCATTTT. Combining the CDR3 with reference TRBV7-2 and TRBJ1-5 gives the whole variable domain GAGVSQSPSNKVTEKGKDVELRCDPISGHTALYWYRQSLGQGLEFLIYFQGNSAPDKSGLPSDRFSAERTGGSVSTLTIQRTQQEDSAVYLCASSFRSNQPQHFGDGTRLSIL.

The V gene is TRBV19, the J gene TRBJ1-3; unclear D gene. Germline CDR1 reads LNHDA; CDR2 reads SQIVND (reference sequence). This CDR3 is built from 15 residues. V was trimmed by 4 bases and J by 1 base, leaving 11 bases between them. CDR3 nucleotide sequence: TGTGCCAGTAGTACTCGGGGTTTATCTGGAAACACCATATATTTT. Translating gives CASSTRGLSGNTIYF.

CDR3 coding DNA: TGTGCCACCAGTGATTTGCTCGGCTCCACAGATACGCAGTATTTT. It specifies CATSDLLGSTDTQYF. The chain recombines TRBV24-1 with TRBJ2-3; no reliable D call. The V end was cut by 0 bases, the J end by 2 bases, with 8 bases between. The CDR3 length is 15 residues. Per germline, CDR1 KGHDR and CDR2 SFDVKD.